These 10 T cell receptor beta chains came from one sample sequenced in a study of blood T cell repertoires in COVID-19. Sequencing was performed with immunoSEQ multiplex PCR; in TCRdb, only in-frame clones are kept and a portion is missing. The sample carries around 100,000 clones, approximately 91% recorded once. The sample taken for sequencing was peripheral blood. These receptors came from a man between 18 and 35 years old with acute or convalescent COVID-19.

The chain combines TRBV6-5 with TRBJ2-1; the match to TRBD1 covers 9 bases. This CDR3 region has 14 residues. The V gene's germline CDR1 is MNHEY and CDR2 SVGAGI. V lost 5 bases to trimming and J lost 8 bases; unmatched junction nucleotides: 7. CDR3 sequence (DNA): TGTGCCAGCAGTCCGGGACAGGGCCCGCATGAGCAGTTCTTC. Residues: CASSPGQGPHEQFF.

The chain has TRBV6-5 and TRBJ1-2; D gene uncertain. CDR3 length: 14 amino acids. Trimming stripped 4 bases from V and 2 bases from J, with 11 bases between. CDR1 is MNHEY, CDR2 SVGAGI, per germline. CDR3 in DNA: TGTGCCAGCAGTTTCGGCGGACTGAACTATGGCTACACCTTC. Protein: CASSFGGLNYGYTF.

The chain employs TRBV29-1 and TRBJ1-4, with a possible D match to TRBD1 (5 bases). The CDR3 totals 12 residues. V lost 5 bases and J lost 6, with 10 bases in between. Germline V gives CDR1 SQVTM, CDR2 ANQGSEA. CDR3 sequence reads: CSVMQGDEKLFF. CDR3 bases: TGCAGCGTTATGCAGGGCGATGAAAAACTGTTTTTT.

This sequence joins TRBV24-1 and TRBJ1-5, with TRBD1 as a possible D gene (6 bases). V gave up 4 bases and J gave up 7 bases, with 13 bases separating them. Germline CDR1 is KGHDR and CDR2 is SFDVKD. This CDR3 spans 14 amino acids. The CDR3 protein is CATSEARGDQPQHF. The CDR3 nucleotides read TGTGCCACCAGTGAAGCCAGGGGCGACCAGCCCCAGCATTTT.

The V call is TRBV9, the J call TRBJ2-7, with 10 bases lining up with TRBD2. The CDR3 is 15 residues long. CDR1 is SGDLS and CDR2 is YYNGEE in the germline V gene. The ends lost 4 bases at V and 5 bases at J; junction bases unmatched: 9. CDR3: CASSSTSGETHEQYF. The DNA of the CDR3 is TGTGCCAGCAGCTCCACTAGCGGGGAGACTCACGAGCAGTACTTC.

This clone was seen only once. The rearrangement uses TRBV10-1 and TRBJ2-2; D is possibly TRBD1 (6 bases). The V gene's germline CDR1 is WNHNN and CDR2 SYGVQD (reference sequence). Trimming shortened V by 7 bases and J by 5 bases, and 17 bases separated the two germline ends. The CDR3 totals 15 residues. CDR3 nucleotides: TGCGCCAGCACCCGAGAGAGAAGGGGGACCGGGGAGCTGTTTTTT. Residues: CASTRERRGTGELFF.

The chain recombines TRBV28 with TRBJ1-1; 8 nucleotides match TRBD1. The germline V gene has CDR1 MDHEN and CDR2 SYDVKM. After removal of 3 bases from V and 5 bases from J, the junction contained 5 bases not matched to a gene. This CDR3 is built from 14 residues. The CDR3 is CASSFVRGRTEAFF. Written as DNA, the CDR3 is TGTGCCAGCAGTTTCGTCAGGGGGCGTACTGAAGCTTTCTTT. Using reference TRBV28 and TRBJ1-1 for the parts outside the CDR3, the full variable domain is DVKVTQSSRYLVKRTGEKVFLECVQDMDHENMFWYRQDPGLGLRLIYFSYDVKMKEKGDIPEGYSVSREKKERFSLILESASTNQTSMYLCASSFVRGRTEAFFGQGTRLTVV.

The genes are TRBV5-1 and TRBJ1-5, with 9 positions matching TRBD1. CDR1 is SGHRS, CDR2 YFSETQ, per germline. The length of the CDR3 is 16 residues. J lost 1 base, V lost 4 bases, and 6 bases had no gene match. The CDR3 sequence: CASSAGTGTSNQPQHF. DNA of the CDR3: TGCGCCAGCAGCGCCGGGACAGGGACGAGCAATCAGCCCCAGCATTTT.

The chain couples TRBV19 to TRBJ2-7, with 7 bases fitting TRBD2. There are 14 residues in the CDR3. Germline lookup yields CDR1 LNHDA and CDR2 SQIVND (reference sequence). With 3 bases clipped from V and 2 bases from J, the junction kept 4 bases outside the gene matches. In nucleotides, the CDR3 is TGTGCCAGTAGTATCGCCCTAGCGGCCTACGAGCAGTACTTC. Translated, it gives CASSIALAAYEQYF.

This CDR3 reads CASSSLPGQSSLNTEAFF. CDR3 DNA sequence: TGTGCCAGCAGTTCACTGCCGGGACAGAGCTCTTTGAACACTGAAGCTTTCTTT. The V and J genes are TRBV27 and TRBJ1-1; 7 bases align to TRBD1. The CDR3 is made up of 18 amino acids. Germline CDR1 MNHEY, CDR2 SMNVEV (reference sequence). J was trimmed by 0 bases and V by 4 bases; bases with no gene match: 14.